One and the same sample provided the 14 T cell receptor beta chains below, sequenced in a study of graft-versus-host responses after intestinal transplantation. Profiling relied on immunoSEQ multiplex PCR, and the TCRdb table lists in-frame clones only, not all of them. The data show more than 75,000 clones, around 90% seen once. No cognate antigen is known for these TCRs. Sequences were derived from unstimulated CD4+ T cells sorted from spleen or lymph node cells, sampled before transplant. The receptors shown here come from a human donor who was the organ donor for an intestinal transplant.

The V and J genes are TRBV11-3 and TRBJ1-6, with D possibly matching TRBD1 (5 bases). The length of the CDR3 is 14 residues. CDR1 is SGHNT, CDR2 YENEEA, per germline. The germline V and J ends were trimmed by 2 bases and 6 bases, with 8 bases remaining between them. The CDR3 nucleotides are TGTGCCAGCAGCTTACAGGGTTCTAATTCACCCCTCCACTTT. Encoded protein: CASSLQGSNSPLHF.

The rearrangement links TRBV6-5 to TRBJ2-7, with 8 bases identical to TRBD1. Germline V gene data show CDR1 as MNHEY and CDR2 as SVGAGI. CDR3 length equals 15 residues. V shed 2 bases, J shed 2 bases, and the junction held 5 bases outside the gene matches. This chain's CDR3 is CASSYTWTGTYEQYF. The CDR3 coding sequence is TGTGCCAGCAGTTACACCTGGACAGGGACCTACGAGCAGTACTTC.

This clone has just a few counts. J is TRBJ1-4 and V is TRBV10-3; a weak D match, TRBD1 (6 bases). Germline lookup yields CDR1 ENHRY and CDR2 SYGVKD. The V and J ends lost 3 bases and 7 bases respectively, with 18 bases between them. This CDR3 is built from 16 residues. In DNA, the CDR3 is TGTGCCATCAGTGAAAGTGATGGCAGGGGTGGTGAAAAACTGTTTTTT. This codes for CAISESDGRGGEKLFF.

The chain employs TRBV7-6 and TRBJ2-1; 9 nucleotides match TRBD2. V lost 5 bases, J lost 0 bases, and 17 bases stayed unmatched. This CDR3 comprises 20 residues. CDR1 SGHVS and CDR2 FNYEAQ come from the germline V gene. The CDR3 nucleotides are TGTGCCAGCAGCGGAGTAGGGACTAGCTTCCCGTTGAGCTCCTACAATGAGCAGTTCTTC. Protein: CASSGVGTSFPLSSYNEQFF.

The V and J genes are TRBV7-9 and TRBJ1-5; 7 nucleotides agree with TRBD1. The V gene's germline CDR1 is SEHNR and CDR2 FQNEAQ (reference sequence). The CDR3 spans 13 residues. The V gene end was trimmed by 7 bases and the J gene end by 5 bases; junction bases not matched to a gene: 5. CDR3 nucleotide sequence: TGTGCCAGCACCGCGGGACAGTATCAGCCCCAGCATTTT. Translating gives CASTAGQYQPQHF.

The genes are TRBV5-1 and TRBJ1-2; TRBD1 matches at 7 bases. Germline values: CDR1 SGHRS, CDR2 YFSETQ. The CDR3 totals 14 residues. With 4 bases clipped from V and 2 bases from J, the junction kept 5 bases outside the gene matches. The CDR3 DNA reads TGCGCCAGCAGCCCACTGACAGGGAACTATGGCTACACCTTC. This encodes CASSPLTGNYGYTF.

This rearrangement joins TRBV30 to TRBJ2-5, with a tentative D call TRBD2 (6 bases). The CDR3 covers 14 residues. Germline V gene lookup returns CDR1 GTSNPN and CDR2 SVGIG (reference sequence). V lost 5 bases and J 1 base, leaving 14 bases between the germline ends. The chain's CDR3 is CAWGFPGLQETQYF. CDR3 DNA sequence: TGTGCCTGGGGCTTCCCGGGACTCCAAGAGACCCAGTACTTC.

The chain links TRBV28 to TRBJ2-1; TRBD2 matches 11 bases. After removal of 6 bases from V and 2 bases from J, the junction contained 6 bases not matched to a gene. Germline-derived CDR1 and CDR2 are MDHEN and SYDVKM. This CDR3 has 16 residues. The CDR3 protein is CASSLAGGGAYNEQFF. The DNA for the CDR3 is TGTGCCAGCAGCTTAGCGGGAGGGGGGGCCTACAATGAGCAGTTCTTC.

The chain is built from TRBV19 and TRBJ2-7, with TRBD1 as a possible D gene (6 bases). CDR3 length equals 16 residues. Trimming left V 5 bases short and J 1 base short, with 18 bases between. Germline V lookup: CDR1 LNHDA, CDR2 SQIVND (reference sequence). CDR3 DNA sequence: TGTGCCAGTAGTGACCTGGGCGCAGGGACATCCTACGAGCAGTACTTC. It translates to CASSDLGAGTSYEQYF.

The V and J genes are TRBV5-1 and TRBJ1-1; D gene unclear. The CDR3 is 13 amino acids. From germline, CDR1 is SGHRS and CDR2 YFSETQ. V shed 0 bases and J shed 2 bases, with 5 bases lying between them. The chain's CDR3 is CASSLVSNTEAFF. In nucleotides, the CDR3 is TGCGCCAGCAGCTTGGTCAGTAACACTGAAGCTTTCTTT.

This chain uses TRBV11-3 with TRBJ2-1; D is unclear. V was shortened by 1 base and J by 9 bases, with 10 bases between the two germline ends. Germline CDR1 SGHNT, CDR2 YENEEA. This CDR3 region has 13 residues. The CDR3 DNA reads TGTGCCAGCAGCTTAGGGTTAATCGGTGAGCAGTTCTTC. It translates to CASSLGLIGEQFF.

The V gene is TRBV28, the J gene TRBJ1-1; possibly TRBD1 for D (6 bases). The germline gives CDR1 MDHEN, CDR2 SYDVKM. The CDR3 has 13 residues. Trimming pared 10 bases from V and 0 bases from J, leaving 12 bases between. CDR3 sequence (DNA): TGTGCCACCGCAGACAGGATGAACACTGAAGCTTTCTTT. It translates to CATADRMNTEAFF.

CDR3 bases: TGCGCCAGCAGCTTACAGAGGAACACTGAAGCTTTCTTT. Translating it yields CASSLQRNTEAFF. The chain combines TRBV5-1 with TRBJ1-1, with no clear D. Germline V gene data show CDR1 as SGHRS and CDR2 as YFSETQ. Trimming stripped 2 bases from V and 1 base from J, with 6 bases between. The CDR3 is 13 residues long.

The rearrangement links TRBV10-1 to TRBJ2-3; D possibly corresponds to TRBD2 (6 bases). The CDR3 runs to 14 residues. Germline-derived CDR1 and CDR2 are WNHNN and SYGVQD (reference sequence). V was pared by 2 bases and J by 6 bases, with 12 bases between. The CDR3 region has the DNA TGCGCCAGCAGTGAGCCAGGGACTCTGGATACGCAGTATTTT. As protein: CASSEPGTLDTQYF.